This TCR beta chain was sequenced in a study of blood T cell repertoires in COVID-19. Germline CDR1 reads MGHRA; CDR2 reads YSYEKL. Trimming cost V 0 bases and J 1 base; bases outside gene matches: 11. The CDR3 is 18 residues long. Grouping used clinical history reported by participants in a survey and questionnaire. Assay: immunoSEQ multiplex PCR; the TCRdb copy retains only in-frame clones and omits some. The sample contains 190,000 or so clones, more than 75% of which appear only once. The V call is TRBV4-1, the J call TRBJ1-1; TRBD1 aligns across 7 bases. Sequencing used PBMCs or T cells enriched from blood (not recorded which). The sequence came from a woman aged 25 to 45 who had recovered from COVID-19. The CDR3 reads CASSQDYLPGGKNTEAFF. CDR3 nucleotides: TGCGCCAGCAGCCAAGATTACCTACCAGGGGGGAAGAACACTGAAGCTTTCTTT.